Below, 16 T cell receptor beta chains from the same sample are listed, as sequenced in a study of T cell responses to AZD1222 COVID-19 vaccine. Here immunoSEQ multiplex PCR was the method, and the copy in TCRdb shows in-frame clones only, minus some. The table lists roughly 150,000 clones, roughly nine tenths of them singletons, with around 0.99% in the top ten. The sample in question was peripheral blood, obtained 28 days after the second AZD1222 dose. The receptors derive from an adult who received the AZD1222 COVID-19 vaccine.

This chain connects TRBV10-3 to TRBJ1-4, with D maybe TRBD1 (6 bases). The CDR3 runs 16 residues. The V and J ends lost 2 bases and 3 bases respectively, with 13 bases between them. Looked up from germline, CDR1 is ENHRY and CDR2 is SYGVKD. DNA of the CDR3: TGTGCCATCAGTGAGGTGCTAACAGGGTCTAATGAAAAACTGTTTTTT. Amino acid sequence: CAISEVLTGSNEKLFF.

This chain connects TRBV20-1 to TRBJ2-1; D unresolved. Trimming stripped 3 bases from V and 9 bases from J, with 6 bases between. The CDR3 is made up of 10 amino acids. CDR1 is DFQATT and CDR2 is SNEGSKA in the germline V gene (reference sequence). The CDR3 sequence is CSARTTEQFF. As DNA, the CDR3 is TGCAGTGCTAGGACAACTGAGCAGTTCTTC.

The genes are TRBV9 and TRBJ1-3, with a possible D match to TRBD1 (6 bases). V lost 5 bases and J lost 0, with 15 bases in between. The germline CDR1 and CDR2 sequences are SGDLS and YYNGEE. This CDR3 is built from 16 residues. CDR3 sequence (DNA): TGTGCCAGCAGAAGGGGGGACGCAAGCTCTGGAAACACCATATATTTT. Its translation: CASRRGDASSGNTIYF.

The V and J genes are TRBV7-2 and TRBJ1-2; perhaps TRBD1 as D (6 bases). This CDR3 has 16 amino acids. Germline assignment: CDR1 SGHTA and CDR2 FQGNSA. With 2 bases removed from V and 5 bases from J, the gap between germline ends came to 18 bases. The CDR3 region is CASSLIRAGQKYGYTF. CDR3 nucleotides: TGTGCCAGCAGCTTAATAAGGGCAGGACAGAAGTATGGCTACACCTTC.

The table lists this clone with a few counts. V is TRBV5-1 and J is TRBJ1-1; no clear D. The CDR3 contains 16 residues. Germline loops: CDR1 SGHRS, CDR2 YFSETQ. Trimming took off 0 bases at V and 2 bases at J, with 14 bases between the two ends. The CDR3 loop is CASSLAERTINTEAFF. The CDR3 coding sequence is TGCGCCAGCAGCTTGGCTGAACGTACAATTAACACTGAAGCTTTCTTT.

The rearrangement uses TRBV4-2 and TRBJ2-3, with 8 bases aligning to TRBD2. Germline CDR1 reads LGHNA; CDR2 reads YNFKEQ. Unmatched junction bases numbered 4, after V lost 1 base and J lost 1 base. This CDR3 contains 16 residues. The CDR3, as DNA: TGTGCCAGCAGCCAAGTTCAAGCGGGGGGCACAGATACGCAGTATTTT. Translating gives CASSQVQAGGTDTQYF.

This chain links TRBV7-2 with TRBJ2-2; D call uncertain. The CDR3 extends over 12 amino acids. Germline loops: CDR1 SGHTA, CDR2 FQGNSA. Trimming removed 5 bases from V and 0 bases from J, with 1 base in between. CDR3 coding DNA: TGTGCCAGCAGCACGAACACCGGGGAGCTGTTTTTT. Amino acid sequence: CASSTNTGELFF. Combining the CDR3 with reference TRBV7-2 and TRBJ2-2 gives the whole variable domain GAGVSQSPSNKVTEKGKDVELRCDPISGHTALYWYRQSLGQGLEFLIYFQGNSAPDKSGLPSDRFSAERTGGSVSTLTIQRTQQEDSAVYLCASSTNTGELFFGEGSRLTVL.

J is TRBJ1-1 and V is TRBV7-2; no reliable D call. The V end was cut by 5 bases, the J end by 5 bases, with 9 bases between. CDR1 SGHTA and CDR2 FQGNSA come from the germline V gene. This CDR3 spans 12 amino acids. CDR3 sequence reads: CASSRTWTEAFF. CDR3 DNA: TGTGCCAGCAGCCGGACCTGGACTGAAGCTTTCTTT.

V is TRBV6-2 or TRBV6-3 and J is TRBJ2-1; D might be TRBD1 or TRBD2, each matching 5 bases. V lost 2 bases, J lost 5 bases, and 10 bases lay in between. The CDR3 totals 14 residues. Germline CDR1 is MNHEY and CDR2 is SVGEGT. This chain's CDR3 is CASSYPGGNNEQFF. CDR3 DNA: TGTGCCAGCAGTTACCCTGGGGGTAACAATGAGCAGTTCTTC.

The rearrangement links TRBV5-8 to TRBJ1-2, with D perhaps TRBD1 (5 bases). The CDR3 is 15 residues long. Germline loops: CDR1 SGHTS, CDR2 YDEGEE. Trimming removed 4 bases from V and 2 bases from J, with 15 bases in between. The CDR3 protein is CASSGYRDGNYGYTF. The CDR3 nucleotides are TGTGCCAGCAGCGGATACCGGGACGGAAACTATGGCTACACCTTC.

The V call is TRBV2, the J call TRBJ2-5, with 11 positions matching TRBD2. V shed 3 bases, J shed 5 bases, and the junction held 5 bases outside the gene matches. CDR1 is SNHLY and CDR2 is FYNNEI in the germline V gene. The CDR3 consists of 15 residues. CDR3 in amino acids: CASSDSGGAFETQYF. The CDR3 DNA is TGTGCCAGCAGTGATAGCGGGGGGGCCTTTGAGACCCAGTACTTC.

This clone has a handful of counts. The chain joins TRBV25-1 to TRBJ2-2; weak D call: TRBD2 (6 bases). CDR1 and CDR2 from the germline V gene are MGHDK and SYGVNS. V gave up 3 bases and J gave up 5 bases, with 19 bases separating them. The CDR3 has 17 amino acids. CDR3 DNA sequence: TGTGCCAGCAGTGAGGCCCTGCGGGCAGGAGGGACCGGGGAGCTGTTTTTT. Encoded protein: CASSEALRAGGTGELFF.

The chain employs TRBV10-3 and TRBJ1-1; no reliable D call. V dropped 6 bases and J dropped 3 bases, with 8 bases sitting between them. The CDR3 length is 12 residues. Germline V gives CDR1 ENHRY, CDR2 SYGVKD. CDR3 sequence (DNA): TGTGCCATCAGGATTGCAGACACTGAAGCTTTCTTT. Residues: CAIRIADTEAFF.

This chain links TRBV6-2 or TRBV6-3 with TRBJ2-1; TRBD2 matches 13 bases. This CDR3 comprises 15 residues. CDR1 MNHEY and CDR2 SVGEGT come from the germline V gene. Trimming took 4 bases from V and 4 from J; bases not matched to a gene: 1. The CDR3 sequence: CASSSTSGGYNEQFF. CDR3 nucleotides: TGTGCCAGCAGTTCGACTAGCGGGGGGTACAATGAGCAGTTCTTC.

The gene calls are TRBV7-9 and TRBJ1-2; D is unresolved. V lost 1 base and J lost 6, with 15 bases in between. The CDR3 sequence is 15 residues long. The germline gives CDR1 SEHNR, CDR2 FQNEAQ (reference sequence). The CDR3 nucleotides are TGTGCCAGCAGCTTAGGGGAAGGGCTAGGGAATGGCTACACCTTC. The encoded protein is CASSLGEGLGNGYTF.

J is TRBJ1-3 and V is TRBV12-5; 10 bases fit TRBD1. Trimming cost V 4 bases and J 3 bases; bases outside gene matches: 9. CDR1 is LGHNT and CDR2 is FRNRAP in the germline V gene. The CDR3 spans 17 residues. The CDR3 DNA reads as TGTGCTAGTGGTTCCCCGACAGGGGGCACCTATGGAAACACCATATATTTT. Residues: CASGSPTGGTYGNTIYF.